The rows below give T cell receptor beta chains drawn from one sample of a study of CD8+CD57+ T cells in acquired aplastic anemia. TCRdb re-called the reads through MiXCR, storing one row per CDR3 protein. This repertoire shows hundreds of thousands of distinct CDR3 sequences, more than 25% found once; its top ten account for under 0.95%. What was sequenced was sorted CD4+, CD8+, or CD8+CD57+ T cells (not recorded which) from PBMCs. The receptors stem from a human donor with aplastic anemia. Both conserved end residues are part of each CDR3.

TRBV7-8,CASSLRRDRGSEAFF
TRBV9,CASSAALGTEAFF
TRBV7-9,CASSFRGGGTEAFF
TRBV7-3,CASRPGSWNEQFF
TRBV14,CASSPRAGGPYEQYF
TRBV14,CASSQGLGSLISETQYF
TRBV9,CASSVQASYEQYF
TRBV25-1,CASSLSRTSGYNEQFF
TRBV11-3,CASSLNPRLYEQYF
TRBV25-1,CASSDIGTAYGYTF
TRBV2,CASKDGNLNEQFF
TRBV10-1,CASSENREGNGYTF
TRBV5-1,CASSGRGPRETQYF
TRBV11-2,CASSSWTGGLNYGYTF
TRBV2,CASRGTGRNTEAFF
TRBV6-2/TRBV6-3,CASSYSKGANEKLSF
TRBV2,CASGGQGTGANVLTF
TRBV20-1,CSGMDAKANYGYTF
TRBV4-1,CASSQNRAPGYEQCF
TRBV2,CASKTTLSGTF
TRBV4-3,CASSLQGFTDTQYF
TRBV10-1,CASQRRKNSNQPQHF
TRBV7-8,CASSLLPTGGDQPQHF
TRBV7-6,CASRSDAGTEAFF